One and the same sample provided the 7 T cell receptor beta chains below, sequenced in a study of cytomegalovirus exposure and HLA in healthy donors (dated by TCRdb to the late 2010s). The library was made by the immunoSEQ multiplex PCR assay. For the multiplex PCR, a mixture combining 60 forward primers for TCR Vbeta segments and 13 reverse primers for TCR Jbeta segments was used. TCRdb's version of the immuneACCESS table is confined to in-frame rearrangements and falls short of the full clone set. An unresolved V gene accounts for under half of the shortfall where checked; the remainder is of unknown origin. The sample data list about 140,000 clones, and roughly three quarters of these were observed just once. 1.1% to 1.5% of the sample rests with the top ten. Specimen: PBMCs. The receptors were sampled from a middle-aged woman in good health and CMV-seronegative.

J is TRBJ1-3 and V is TRBV5-8, with a tentative D call TRBD1 (5 bases). Germline CDR1 reads SGHTS; CDR2 reads YDEGEE. V shed 0 bases and J shed 3 bases, with 7 bases lying between them. This CDR3 contains 14 residues. CDR3 protein: CASSLDGGGNTIYF. CDR3 DNA sequence: TGTGCCAGCAGCTTGGACGGGGGTGGAAACACCATATATTTT.

This clone was recorded a few times. The V call is TRBV6-6, the J call TRBJ1-1; 7 bases map to TRBD1. The CDR3 runs 13 residues. The ends lost 6 bases at V and 4 bases at J; junction bases unmatched: 5. Germline V gene lookup returns CDR1 MNHNY and CDR2 SVGAGI (reference sequence). The CDR3, as DNA: TGTGCCAGCAGAGATGCAGGGGGCACTGAAGCTTTCTTT. It yields the protein CASRDAGGTEAFF.

The rearrangement uses TRBV4-2 and TRBJ2-5; 8 bases map to TRBD1. Per germline, CDR1 LGHNA and CDR2 YNFKEQ. The CDR3 has 15 residues. V was clipped by 3 bases and J by 5 bases; unmatched bases: 8. The CDR3 DNA is TGTGCCAGCAGCCAGCTGGGAACAGGGGGTGAGACCCAGTACTTC. Protein: CASSQLGTGGETQYF.

The chain combines TRBV5-4 with TRBJ1-4, with 11 positions matching TRBD1. The CDR3 consists of 17 residues. The germline CDR1 and CDR2 sequences are SGHNT and YYREEE (reference sequence). With 0 bases clipped from V and 8 bases from J, the junction kept 9 bases outside the gene matches. The CDR3, as DNA: TGTGCCAGCAGCTTGGGGACAGGGGGCATAGATACGGAAAAACTGTTTTTT. Translated: CASSLGTGGIDTEKLFF.

V is TRBV5-5 and J is TRBJ1-1, with 8 positions matching TRBD1. The CDR3 consists of 15 residues. Germline values: CDR1 SGHKS, CDR2 YYEKEE (reference sequence). The V segment lost 3 bases and the J segment 5 bases; nucleotides outside the gene matches: 9. The DNA of the CDR3 is TGTGCCAGCAGCTACCGACGACAGGGGTCGACTGAAGCTTTCTTT. Residues: CASSYRRQGSTEAFF.

This clone was counted between two and nine times. This rearrangement joins TRBV2 to TRBJ1-1, with 7 positions matching TRBD1. The V gene's germline CDR1 is SNHLY and CDR2 FYNNEI. This CDR3 has 14 amino acids. J lost 3 bases, V lost 4 bases, and 5 bases had no gene match. CDR3 nucleotide sequence: TGTGCCAGCAGTGGACAGGGAAGGGACACTGAAGCTTTCTTT. Its translation: CASSGQGRDTEAFF.

The V and J genes are TRBV5-4 and TRBJ1-5, with D perhaps TRBD1 (6 bases). The V end lost 1 base, the J end lost 2 bases, and 10 bases lay between the germline ends. CDR1 is SGHNT, CDR2 YYREEE, per germline (reference sequence). This CDR3 is 15 amino acids long. DNA of the CDR3: TGTGCCAGCAGCTTGTCATCAGGGGGCAATCAGCCCCAGCATTTT. Translating gives CASSLSSGGNQPQHF.